This T cell receptor beta chain was sequenced for a study of cytomegalovirus exposure and HLA in healthy donors. Study results and caveats: HLA allele associations emerged for under 20,000 TCR beta sequences in a later analysis, at 0.05 false discovery rate. Accurate prediction of HLA-A and HLA-B alleles (for most subjects) was reportedly achieved from TCR beta sequences. TCR beta chain V- and J-gene trimming was linked, in a later analysis, to a missense variant in DCLRE1C.

Amplification used 60 Vbeta primers and 13 Jbeta primers. Produced via immunoSEQ multiplex PCR; TCRdb's table is partial and in-frame only. The data hold some 170,000 clones, with roughly four fifths observed a single time. This clone was seen a few times. The antigen is undetermined. The germline V gene encodes CDR1 SGHTA and CDR2 FQGNSA. V gave up 5 bases and J gave up 2 bases, with 22 bases separating them. The length of the CDR3 is 18 residues. The chain uses TRBV7-2 and TRBJ1-5, with no clear D. Sequencing was performed on PBMCs. This receptor was taken from a woman aged 18 to 35 in good health and CMV-seronegative. CDR3 residues: CASSGPAGSRAGNQPQHF. CDR3 DNA sequence: TGTGCCAGCAGCGGCCCCGCGGGATCTCGGGCGGGCAATCAGCCCCAGCATTTT.